This T cell receptor (beta chain) was recorded in a study of T-cell reconstitution after alpha-beta-depleted transplantation in children. For TCRbeta, the library was prepared with unique molecular identifiers. TCRdb fed the PCR reads into MiXCR, producing one record per CDR3 protein. This sample yields roughly 310,000 distinct CDR3 sequences, of which over 20% are seen a single time; 9.5% to 12% belongs to the top ten. This clonotype came up many times. The target antigen is unknown. The germline CDR1 and CDR2 sequences are MGHRA and YSYEKL. The CDR3 is made up of 13 amino acids. The V gene lost 6 bases and the J gene lost 0 bases, with 8 bases spanning the gap. Study conclusions and caveats: Counts and diversity of T cells one year after transplant came mostly from newly produced T cells.

V and J are TRBV4-1 and TRBJ2-5; D is undetermined. The receptor was isolated from a male patient under 18 who had a stem cell transplant for acute lymphoblastic leukemia, so the T cells may come from the graft donor. The sequences come from PBMCs, mostly from graft donor cells, collected 180 days after TCRalphabeta/CD19-depleted stem cell transplant. The CDR3: CASSLSYQETQYF. Written as DNA, the CDR3 is TGCGCCAGCAGTTTATCCTACCAAGAGACCCAGTACTTC.